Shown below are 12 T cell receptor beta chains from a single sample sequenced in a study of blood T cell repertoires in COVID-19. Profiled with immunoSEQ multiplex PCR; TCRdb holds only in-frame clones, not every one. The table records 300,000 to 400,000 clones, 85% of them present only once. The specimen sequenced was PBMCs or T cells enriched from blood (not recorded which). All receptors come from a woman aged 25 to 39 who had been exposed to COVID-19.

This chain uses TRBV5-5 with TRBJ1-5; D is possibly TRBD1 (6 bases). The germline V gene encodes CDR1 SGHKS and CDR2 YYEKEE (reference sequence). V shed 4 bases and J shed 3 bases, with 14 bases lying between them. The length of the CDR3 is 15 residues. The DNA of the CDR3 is TGTGCCAGCAGCCCAGGACAGCAATTCAATCAGCCCCAGCATTTT. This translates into CASSPGQQFNQPQHF.

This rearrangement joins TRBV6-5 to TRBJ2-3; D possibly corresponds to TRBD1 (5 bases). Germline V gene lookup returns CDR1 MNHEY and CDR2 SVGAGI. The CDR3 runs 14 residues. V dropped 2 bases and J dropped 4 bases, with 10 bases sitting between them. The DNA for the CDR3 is TGTGCCAGCAGTTACGACAGAATGGCAGATACGCAGTATTTT. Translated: CASSYDRMADTQYF.

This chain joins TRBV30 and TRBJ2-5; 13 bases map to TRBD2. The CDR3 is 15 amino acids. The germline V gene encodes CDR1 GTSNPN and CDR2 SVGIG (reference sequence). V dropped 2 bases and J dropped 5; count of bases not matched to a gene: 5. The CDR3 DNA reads TGTGCCTGGAGTCCGGGACTAGCGGGACCGGAGACCCAGTACTTC. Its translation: CAWSPGLAGPETQYF.

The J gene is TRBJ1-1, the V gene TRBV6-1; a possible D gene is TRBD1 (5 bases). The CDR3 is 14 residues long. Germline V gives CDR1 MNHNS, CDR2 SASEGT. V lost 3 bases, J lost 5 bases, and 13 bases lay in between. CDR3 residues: CASSEAGKGTEAFF. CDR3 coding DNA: TGTGCCAGCAGTGAGGCAGGGAAAGGTACTGAAGCTTTCTTT.

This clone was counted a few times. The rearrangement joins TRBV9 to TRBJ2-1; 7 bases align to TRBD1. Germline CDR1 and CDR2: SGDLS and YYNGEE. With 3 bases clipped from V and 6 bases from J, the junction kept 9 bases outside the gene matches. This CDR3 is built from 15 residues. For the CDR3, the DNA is TGTGCCAGCAGCGGTCGGGACAGAGTCTCCAATGAGCAGTTCTTC. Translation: CASSGRDRVSNEQFF.

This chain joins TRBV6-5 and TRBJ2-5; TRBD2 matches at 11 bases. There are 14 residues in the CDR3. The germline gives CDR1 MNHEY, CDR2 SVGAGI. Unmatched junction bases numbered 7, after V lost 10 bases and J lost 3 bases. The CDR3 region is CATISGGGKETQYF. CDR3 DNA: TGTGCCACAATTAGCGGGGGGGGGAAAGAGACCCAGTACTTC.

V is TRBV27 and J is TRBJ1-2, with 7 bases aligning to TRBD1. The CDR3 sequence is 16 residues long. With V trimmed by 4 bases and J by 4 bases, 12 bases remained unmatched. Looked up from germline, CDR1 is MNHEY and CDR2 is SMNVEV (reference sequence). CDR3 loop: CASSYARTGGFYGYTF. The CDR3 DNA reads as TGTGCCAGCAGTTATGCGCGGACAGGCGGATTCTATGGCTACACCTTC.

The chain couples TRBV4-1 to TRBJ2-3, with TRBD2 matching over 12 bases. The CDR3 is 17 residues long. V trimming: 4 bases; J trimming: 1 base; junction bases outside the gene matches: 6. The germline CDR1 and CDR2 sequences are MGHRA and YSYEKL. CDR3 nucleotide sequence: TGCGCCAGCAGCCGACAACCTAGCGGGAGGGGCACAGATACGCAGTATTTT. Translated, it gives CASSRQPSGRGTDTQYF.

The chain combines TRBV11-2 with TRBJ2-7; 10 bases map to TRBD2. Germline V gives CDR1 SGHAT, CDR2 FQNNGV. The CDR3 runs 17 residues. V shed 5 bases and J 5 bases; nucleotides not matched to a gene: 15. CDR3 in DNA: TGTGCCAGCAGCCCCTTAACCCAAACTAGCGGGGTCAACGAGCAGTACTTC. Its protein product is CASSPLTQTSGVNEQYF.

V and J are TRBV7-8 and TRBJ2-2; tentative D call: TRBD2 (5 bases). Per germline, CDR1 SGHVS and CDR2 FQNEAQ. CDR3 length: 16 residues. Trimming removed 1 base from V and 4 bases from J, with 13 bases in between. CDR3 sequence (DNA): TGTGCCAGCAGCTTAGTAGGTAGTCGGGGCACCGGGGAGCTGTTTTTT. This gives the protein CASSLVGSRGTGELFF.

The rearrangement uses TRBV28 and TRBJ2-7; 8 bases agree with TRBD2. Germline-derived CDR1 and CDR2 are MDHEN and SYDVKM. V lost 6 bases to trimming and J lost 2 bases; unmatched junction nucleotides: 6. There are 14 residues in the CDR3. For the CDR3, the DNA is TGTGCCAGCAGGGGGGGAGCGGGGGCCTACGAGCAGTACTTC. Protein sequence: CASRGGAGAYEQYF.

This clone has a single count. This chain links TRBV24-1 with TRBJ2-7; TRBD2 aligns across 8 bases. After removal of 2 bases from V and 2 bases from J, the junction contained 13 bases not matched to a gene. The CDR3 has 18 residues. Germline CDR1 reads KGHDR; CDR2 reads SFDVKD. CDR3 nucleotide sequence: TGTGCCACCAGTGATTCCTCCCGGGGGGGGCTGTATCCCTACGAGCAGTACTTC. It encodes CATSDSSRGGLYPYEQYF.